This T cell receptor beta chain stems from a study of T cell clusters in autoimmune cytopenias. Study context: TRB sequencing had a median about 52,000 reads and 2,000 to 2,500 distinct clonotypes per sample.

Some 40,000 genome equivalents of blood DNA were amplified for TRB. CDR3 size: 15 residues. Worth noting for this clonotype: Its target is not known.

TRB was amplified by touch-down multiplex PCR, primer pools A and B combined. TCRdb reprocessed the multiplex PCR reads, with one entry per CDR3 protein and no DNA. This sample contains several thousand distinct CDR3 sequences. Study observations and caveats: Compared with active autoimmune hepatitis patients, healthy donors showed 2.5 to 3-fold more exclusive TRB clusters. No cluster-lack signature appeared between secondary cytopenia and chronic lymphocytic leukemia patients, apparently due to lymphoma masking. TRB repertoire shifts in secondary cytopenia and chronic lymphocytic leukemia mostly reflected lymphoma, not autoimmunity.

This receptor was identified in a human donor with an autoimmune cytopenia or autoimmune hepatitis (not recorded which). The chain is built from TRBV12-3 or TRBV12-4 and TRBJ1-2; TCRdb lists TRBD1, though no DNA is available to test this call. Sequencing used peripheral blood. CDR3 amino acids: CASSKSPGQVYGYTF.